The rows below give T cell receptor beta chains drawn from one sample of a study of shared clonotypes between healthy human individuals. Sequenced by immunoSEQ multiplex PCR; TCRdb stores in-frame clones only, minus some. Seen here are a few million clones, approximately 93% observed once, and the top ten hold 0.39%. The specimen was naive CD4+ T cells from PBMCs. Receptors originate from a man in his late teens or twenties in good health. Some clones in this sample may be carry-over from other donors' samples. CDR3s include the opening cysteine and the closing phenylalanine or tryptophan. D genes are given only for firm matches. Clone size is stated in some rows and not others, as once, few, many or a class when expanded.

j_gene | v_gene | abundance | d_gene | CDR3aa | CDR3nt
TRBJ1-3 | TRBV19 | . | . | CASSIYLGTHNSGNTIYF | TGTGCCAGTAGTATATATCTTGGAACCCACAACTCTGGAAACACCATATATTTT
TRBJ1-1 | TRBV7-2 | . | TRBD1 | CASSPDRETEAFF | TGTGCCAGCAGCCCGGACAGGGAAACTGAAGCTTTCTTT
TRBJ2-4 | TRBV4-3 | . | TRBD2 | CASSQDESSGRAGIQYF | TGCGCCAGCAGCCAAGATGAGTCTAGCGGGAGGGCGGGCATTCAGTACTTC
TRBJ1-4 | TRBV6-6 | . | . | CASRRGRRETNEKLFF | TGTGCCAGCCGCCGGGGCAGGCGCGAAACTAATGAAAAACTGTTTTTT
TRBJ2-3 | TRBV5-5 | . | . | CASSPPREALTDTQYF | TGTGCCAGCAGCCCCCCAAGGGAGGCCTTGACAGATACGCAGTATTTT
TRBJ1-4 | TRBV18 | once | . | CASSPGQNEKLFF | TGTGCCAGCTCACCGGGCCAAAATGAAAAACTGTTTTTT
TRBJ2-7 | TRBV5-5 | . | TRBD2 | CASSYSGSNLLEQYF | TGTGCCAGCAGCTATAGCGGGAGCAACCTCCTCGAGCAGTACTTC
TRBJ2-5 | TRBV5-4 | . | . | CASSRSYLETQYF | TGTGCCAGCAGCCGATCCTACTTAGAGACCCAGTACTTC
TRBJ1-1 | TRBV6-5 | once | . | CASSYLGTEAFF | TGTGCCAGCAGTTACTTGGGCACTGAAGCTTTCTTT
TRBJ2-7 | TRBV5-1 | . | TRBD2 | CASSSGLAGLYEQYF | TGCGCCAGCAGCTCCGGACTAGCGGGACTCTACGAGCAGTACTTC
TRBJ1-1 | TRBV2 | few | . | CASSAGTEAFF | TGTGCCAGCAGTGCCGGGACTGAAGCTTTCTTT
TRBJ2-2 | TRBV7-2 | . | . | CASSPAVSGKLGELFF | TGTGCCAGCAGCCCGGCCGTGTCAGGGAAGCTCGGGGAGCTGTTTTTT
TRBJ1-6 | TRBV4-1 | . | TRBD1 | CASSQDPLGTDNSPLHF | TGCGCCAGCAGCCAAGACCCCTTGGGGACAGACAATTCACCCCTCCACTTT
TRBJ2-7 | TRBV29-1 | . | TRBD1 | CSVARTGGLDEQYF | TGCAGCGTTGCCAGGACAGGGGGGCTGGACGAGCAGTACTTC
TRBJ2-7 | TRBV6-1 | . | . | CASSDSPSPAYEQYF | TGTGCCAGCAGTGATAGTCCTTCACCCGCCTACGAGCAGTACTTC
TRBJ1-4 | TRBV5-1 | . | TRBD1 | CASSPTGTSTNEKLFF | TGCGCCAGCAGCCCGACAGGGACATCAACTAATGAAAAACTGTTTTTT
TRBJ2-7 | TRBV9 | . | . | CASSVGSGQTSSYEQYF | TGTGCCAGCAGCGTAGGAAGTGGACAGACAAGCTCCTACGAGCAGTACTTC
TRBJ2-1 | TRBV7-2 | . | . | CASSPLQGEGEQFF | TGTGCCAGCAGCCCCTTGCAGGGTGAGGGGGAGCAGTTCTTC
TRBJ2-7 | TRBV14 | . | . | CASSQGVLTHEQYF | TGTGCCAGCAGCCAGGGGGTGTTAACTCACGAGCAGTACTTC